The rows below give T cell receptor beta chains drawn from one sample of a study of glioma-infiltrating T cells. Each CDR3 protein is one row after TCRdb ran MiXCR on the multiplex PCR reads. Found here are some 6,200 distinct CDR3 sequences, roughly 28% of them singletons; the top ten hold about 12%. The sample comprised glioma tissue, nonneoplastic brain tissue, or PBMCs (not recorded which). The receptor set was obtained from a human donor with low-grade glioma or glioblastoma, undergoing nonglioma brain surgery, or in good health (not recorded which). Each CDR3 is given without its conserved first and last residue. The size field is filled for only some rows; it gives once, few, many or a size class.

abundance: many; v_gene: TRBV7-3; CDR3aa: ASSLGQSQETQY
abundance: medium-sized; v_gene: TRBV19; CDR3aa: ASSPGRHQPQH
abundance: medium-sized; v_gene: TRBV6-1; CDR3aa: ASRVETEAF
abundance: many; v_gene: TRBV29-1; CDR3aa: SGTGTPQNTDTQY
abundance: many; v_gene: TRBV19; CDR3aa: ASSQRVGDEAF
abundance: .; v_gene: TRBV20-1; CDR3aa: SARAGPPGLAGPAPPS
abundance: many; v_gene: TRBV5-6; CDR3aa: ASSVGTGGWETQY
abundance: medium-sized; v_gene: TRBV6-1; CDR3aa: ASRMGLADNEQF
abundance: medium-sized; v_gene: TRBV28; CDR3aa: ASKGRNTEAF
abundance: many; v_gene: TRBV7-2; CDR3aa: ASSLADGGTAYEQY
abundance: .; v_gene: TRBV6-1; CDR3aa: ASSPTGGPAEAF
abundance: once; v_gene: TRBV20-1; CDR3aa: SASTSGMACETQY
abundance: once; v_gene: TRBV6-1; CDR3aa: ASRYYRVPRTQY
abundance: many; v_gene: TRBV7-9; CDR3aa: ASSLYTGSYGYT
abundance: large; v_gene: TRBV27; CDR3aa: ASSWGTGAYEQY
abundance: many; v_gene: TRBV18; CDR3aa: ASHRLANSYNEQF
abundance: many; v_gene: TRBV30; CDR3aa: AWSGREDQPQH
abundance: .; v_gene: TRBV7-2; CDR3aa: ASSSTGMSGAF
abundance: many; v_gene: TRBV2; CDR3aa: ASSWTGATGELF
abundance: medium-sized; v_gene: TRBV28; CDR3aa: ASSGGRTSTDTQY
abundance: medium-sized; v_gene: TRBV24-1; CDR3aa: ATSDPTGAYNEQF
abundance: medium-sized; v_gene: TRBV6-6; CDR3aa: ASSYRATSRASSYNEQF
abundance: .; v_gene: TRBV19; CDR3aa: ASTEGPGTGGYT
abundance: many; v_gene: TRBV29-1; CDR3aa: SVEGPGLAGGSNRA
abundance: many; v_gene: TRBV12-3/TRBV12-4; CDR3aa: ASSRTSYNEQF
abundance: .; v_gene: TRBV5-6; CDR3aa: ASSHHSGLADYNEQL
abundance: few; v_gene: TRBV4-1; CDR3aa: ASSQDRRGEAQF
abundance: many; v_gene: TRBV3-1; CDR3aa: ASSPGTGGPQPQH
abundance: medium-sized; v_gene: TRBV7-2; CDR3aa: ASSLSAAYEQY
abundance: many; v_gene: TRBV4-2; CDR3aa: ASSQDLGTVNEQY
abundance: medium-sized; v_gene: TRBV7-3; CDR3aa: ASSSQGVNTEAF
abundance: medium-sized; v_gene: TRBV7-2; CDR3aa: ASSLGQGVSY
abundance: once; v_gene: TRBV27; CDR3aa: ASSLMGAYEQY
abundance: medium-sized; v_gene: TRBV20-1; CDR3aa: SARRDSYSYEQY
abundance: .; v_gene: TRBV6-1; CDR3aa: ASSGPGTANEKLF
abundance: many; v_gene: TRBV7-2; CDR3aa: ASSLGGTVQETQY
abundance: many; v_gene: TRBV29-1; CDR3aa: SAGQGRETQY
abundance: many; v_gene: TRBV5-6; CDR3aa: ASSLAPAPLH
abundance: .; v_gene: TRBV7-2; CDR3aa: ASRHRGVSRH
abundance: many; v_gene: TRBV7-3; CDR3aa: ASSKAVSTDTQY
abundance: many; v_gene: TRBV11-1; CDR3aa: ASSQTDTQY
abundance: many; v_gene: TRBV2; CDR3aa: ASSDGQGEYEQY
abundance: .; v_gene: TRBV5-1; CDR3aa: ASSLGPGNTEAF
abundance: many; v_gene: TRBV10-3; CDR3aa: AISESSGGSSNEQF
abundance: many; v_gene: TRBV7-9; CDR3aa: ASSRSGPADTQY
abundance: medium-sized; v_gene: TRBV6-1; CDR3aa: ASRPGHSTDTQY
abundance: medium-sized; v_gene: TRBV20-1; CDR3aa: SARALLAGPIQETQY
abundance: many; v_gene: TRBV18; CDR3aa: ASSRMTGSMNTEAF
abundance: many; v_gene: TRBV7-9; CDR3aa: ASSSFRDRVNYGYT
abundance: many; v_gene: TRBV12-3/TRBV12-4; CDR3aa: ASSLGGQETQY
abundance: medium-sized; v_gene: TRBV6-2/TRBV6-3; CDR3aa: ASSFRPQGTMNTEAF
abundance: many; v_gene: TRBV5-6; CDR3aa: ASSLPGSPSLLTDTQY
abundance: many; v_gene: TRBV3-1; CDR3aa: ASSRRQAALMNTEAF